This TCR beta chain was documented in a study of blood T cell repertoires in COVID-19. TCRdb keeps only in-frame clones here, not all; method: immunoSEQ multiplex PCR. The data show around 170,000 clones, roughly 80% seen once. The source material was PBMCs or T cells enriched from blood (not recorded which). The sequence came from a woman aged 45-59 years who had recovered from COVID-19.

CDR3 residues: CASSPRPLALPSNTGELFF. The CDR3 nucleotides read TGTGCCAGCAGCCCGCGCCCCCTTGCACTTCCTTCGAACACCGGGGAGCTGTTTTTT. V usage is TRBV5-4 and J usage is TRBJ2-2; no reliable D call. The germline V gene encodes CDR1 SGHNT and CDR2 YYREEE (reference sequence). CDR3 length: 19 residues. Trimming took 4 bases from V and 0 from J, leaving 22 bases between them.